The T cell receptor beta chain under discussion was sequenced for a study of blood T cell repertoires in COVID-19 (dated by TCRdb to the early 2020s). Notes on the research overall: The collaborator samples originated in the United States, Italy and Spain and spanned the acute and convalescent phases of COVID-19. The repertoires were released in a freely available public database meant as a resource for research on the immune response to SARS-CoV-2. Where available, HLA class I and class II types were taken from metadata supplied by the sample provider and were not determined by assay-based typing. The dataset comprised deeply sampled blood TCRbeta repertoires from subjects exposed to, actively infected with, or recovered from COVID-19. The material from the prospective study consisted of cDNA or gDNA derived from T cells, B-cell-depleted T cells, or PBMCs. The samples were drawn from the first 160 participants of the ongoing ImmuneRACE study and from about 1,200 subjects provided by 6 global collaborators. Sample metadata almost always included a de-identified subject ID, COVID-19 status, age in years and sex. On the study overall, not on this receptor specifically: How much clinical and demographic metadata was included differed by source and by participant, and the metadata was provided uncurated.

Comment on this clone: Its target antigen remains unknown. No base qualities exist here, and no much larger clone lies one base off it.

The immunoSEQ Assay, a bias-controlled multiplex PCR, was used to amplify TCRbeta CDR3 regions from genomic DNA. Per the original workflow: The number of nucleated cells in each sample was estimated from the amplification of reference gene primers within the assay. To quantify the absolute abundance of each unique TCRbeta CDR3 rearrangement, sequence reads were collapsed and filtered. For each sample, productive Simpson clonality was calculated as the square root of Simpson's diversity index over productive rearrangements. TCRdb's version of the immuneACCESS table is confined to in-frame rearrangements and falls short of the full clone set. An unresolved V gene accounts for under half of the shortfall where checked; the remainder is of unknown origin. That table is the source of V, J and clone size, and D and trimming were worked out from the DNA. The table for this sample lists 150,000 to 200,000 clones; more than 70% of them were counted only once. Clones ranked in the top ten supply under 9.5% of the sample.

In the prospective study, participants were roughly 18 to 100 years old, resided in fewer than 25 geographic areas of the United States, and were enrolled through a virtual design. In the prospective study, cohorts were assigned on the basis of participant-reported clinical history obtained from a screening survey and a study questionnaire. Recovered participants in ImmuneRACE Cohort 3 were defined as having two consecutive negative NP/OP PCR tests, clearance from a healthcare professional, or resolution of symptoms. Mobile phlebotomists in the prospective study collected whole blood, serum and a nasopharyngeal or oropharyngeal swab from every participant. Additional blood draws and questionnaires over an approximately 2-month period could optionally be provided by prospective study participants. Before DNA extraction, prospective study blood samples were shipped either frozen or at room temperature.

Trimming at the junction amounts to 4 bases on V and 2 bases on J, and the germline ends lie 12 bases apart. The germline V gene sets CDR1 to MDHEN and CDR2 to SYDVKM. CDR3 length: 14 amino acids, cysteine to phenylalanine. Of all the DNA, just the CDR3 is kept, 42 bases in frame from base 1. Sequenced: PBMCs or T cells enriched from blood (not recorded which). The chain is made from TRBV28 and TRBJ2-7; TRBD1 might be the D gene, on 6 matching bases. The sequence was obtained from a woman aged 30 to 39 who had recovered from COVID-19. The CDR3 region reads CASSSNQGTYEQYF. At the DNA level, the sequence is TGTGCCAGCAGTTCTAACCAGGGGACCTACGAGCAGTACTTC.